Given below is one T cell receptor (beta chain) in context. As yet, its antigen is unknown. These data originate in a study of fetal regulatory T cell absence and autoimmunity. Study overall: IPEX patients had exocrine pancreas autoimmunity without clinical diabetes.

Study conclusions and caveats: TRB gene family usage was broadly similar in cord blood and pancreas. In IPEX syndrome, oligoclonal enrichment was read as supporting prenatal antigen-driven autoimmunity in the pancreas.

Profiling relied on immunoSEQ multiplex PCR, and the TCRdb table lists in-frame clones only, not all of them. The table has approximately 46,000 clones, about four fifths seen once. Germline V lookup: CDR1 LGHNA, CDR2 YNFKEQ. Trimming took 2 bases from V and 2 from J; bases not matched to a gene: 5. There are 16 residues in the CDR3. This receptor was taken from a newborn boy with IPEX syndrome. The specimen sequenced was cord blood. This chain connects TRBV4-2 to TRBJ2-7, with 11 nucleotides matching TRBD2. The CDR3 loop reads CASSQILAGVPYEQYF. CDR3 in DNA: TGTGCCAGCAGCCAAATACTAGCGGGAGTCCCCTACGAGCAGTACTTC.